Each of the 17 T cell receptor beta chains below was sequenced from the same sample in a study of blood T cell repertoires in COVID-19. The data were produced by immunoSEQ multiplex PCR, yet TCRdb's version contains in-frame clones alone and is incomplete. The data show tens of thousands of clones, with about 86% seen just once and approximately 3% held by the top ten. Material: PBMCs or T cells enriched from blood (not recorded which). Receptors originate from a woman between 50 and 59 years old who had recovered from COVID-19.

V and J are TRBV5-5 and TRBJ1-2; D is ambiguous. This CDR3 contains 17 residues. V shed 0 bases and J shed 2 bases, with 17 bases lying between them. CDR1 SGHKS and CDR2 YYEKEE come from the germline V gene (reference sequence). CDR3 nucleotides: TGTGCCAGCAGCTTGGGGTTACTACAAGCCCGGAACTATGGCTACACCTTC. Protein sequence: CASSLGLLQARNYGYTF.

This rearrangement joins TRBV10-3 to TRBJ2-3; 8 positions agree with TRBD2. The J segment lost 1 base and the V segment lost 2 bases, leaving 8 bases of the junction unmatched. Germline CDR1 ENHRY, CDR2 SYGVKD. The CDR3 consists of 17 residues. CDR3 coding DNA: TGTGCCATCAGTGAGGAAGTAGCGGGATATGGCACAGATACGCAGTATTTT. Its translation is CAISEEVAGYGTDTQYF.

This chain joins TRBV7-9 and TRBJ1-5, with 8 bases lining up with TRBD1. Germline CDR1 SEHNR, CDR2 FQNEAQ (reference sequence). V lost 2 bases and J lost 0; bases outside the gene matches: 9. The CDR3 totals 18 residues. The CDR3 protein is CASSLYRGDGFSNQPQHF. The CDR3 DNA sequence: TGTGCCAGCAGCTTATACAGGGGGGATGGATTTAGCAATCAGCCCCAGCATTTT.

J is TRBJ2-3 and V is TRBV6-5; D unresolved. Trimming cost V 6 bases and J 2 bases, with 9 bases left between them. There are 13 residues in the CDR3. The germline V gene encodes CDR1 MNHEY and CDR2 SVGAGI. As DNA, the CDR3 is TGTGCCAGCAGGTTACAGTACACAGATACGCAGTATTTT. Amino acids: CASRLQYTDTQYF.

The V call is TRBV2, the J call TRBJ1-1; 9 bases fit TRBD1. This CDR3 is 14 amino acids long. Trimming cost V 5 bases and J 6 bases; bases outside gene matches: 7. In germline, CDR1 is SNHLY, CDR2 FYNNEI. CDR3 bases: TGTGCCAGCAGTTTAGGGACAGGGATCGCTGAAGCTTTCTTT. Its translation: CASSLGTGIAEAFF.

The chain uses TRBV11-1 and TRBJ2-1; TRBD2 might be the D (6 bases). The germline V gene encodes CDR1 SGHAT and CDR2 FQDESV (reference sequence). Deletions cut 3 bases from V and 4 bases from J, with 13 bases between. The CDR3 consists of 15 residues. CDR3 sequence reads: CASSFSGEMYNEQFF. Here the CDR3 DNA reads TGTGCCAGCAGCTTTAGCGGCGAAATGTACAATGAGCAGTTCTTC. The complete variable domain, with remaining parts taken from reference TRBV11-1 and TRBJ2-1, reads EAEVAQSPRYKITEKSQAVAFWCDPISGHATLYWYRQILGQGPELLVQFQDESVVDDSQLPKDRFSAERLKGVDSTLKIQPAELGDSAMYLCASSFSGEMYNEQFFGPGTRLTVL.

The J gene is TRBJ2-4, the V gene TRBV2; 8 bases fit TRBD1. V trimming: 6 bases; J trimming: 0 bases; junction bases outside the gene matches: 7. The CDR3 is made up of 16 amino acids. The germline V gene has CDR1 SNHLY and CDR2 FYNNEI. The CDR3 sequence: CASSDDRGIAKNIQYF. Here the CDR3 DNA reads TGTGCCAGCAGCGACGACAGGGGAATAGCCAAAAACATTCAGTACTTC.

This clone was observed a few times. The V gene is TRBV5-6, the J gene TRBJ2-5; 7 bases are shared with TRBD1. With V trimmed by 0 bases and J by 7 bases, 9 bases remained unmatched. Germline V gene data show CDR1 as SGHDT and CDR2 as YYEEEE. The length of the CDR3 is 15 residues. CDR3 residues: CASSLARQGKGTQYF. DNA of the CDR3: TGTGCCAGCAGCTTGGCCCGACAGGGTAAGGGGACCCAGTACTTC.

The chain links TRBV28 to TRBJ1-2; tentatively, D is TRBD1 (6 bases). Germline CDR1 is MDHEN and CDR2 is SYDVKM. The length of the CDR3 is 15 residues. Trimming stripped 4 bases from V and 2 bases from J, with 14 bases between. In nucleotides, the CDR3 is TGTGCCAGCAGTTCCATACGGACAGACAACTATGGCTACACCTTC. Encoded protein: CASSSIRTDNYGYTF.

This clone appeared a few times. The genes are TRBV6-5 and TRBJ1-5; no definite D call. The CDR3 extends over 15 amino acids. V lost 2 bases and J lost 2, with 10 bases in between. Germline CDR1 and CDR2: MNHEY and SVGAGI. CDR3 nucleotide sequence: TGTGCCAGCAGTTACCGATTTAGTGGCAATCAGCCCCAGCATTTT. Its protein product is CASSYRFSGNQPQHF.

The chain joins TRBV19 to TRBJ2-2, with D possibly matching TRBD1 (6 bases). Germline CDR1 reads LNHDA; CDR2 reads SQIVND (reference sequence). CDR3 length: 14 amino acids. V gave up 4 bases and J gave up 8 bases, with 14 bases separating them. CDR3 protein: CASSTTGPAGELFF. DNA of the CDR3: TGTGCCAGTAGTACCACAGGGCCGGCTGGGGAGCTGTTTTTT.

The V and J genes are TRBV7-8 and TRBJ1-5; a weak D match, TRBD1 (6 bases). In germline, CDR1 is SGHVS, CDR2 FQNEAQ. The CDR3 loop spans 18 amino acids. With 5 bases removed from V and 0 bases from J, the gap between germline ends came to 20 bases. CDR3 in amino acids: CASSPRGRTEFSNQPQHF. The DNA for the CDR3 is TGTGCCAGCAGCCCAAGGGGAAGGACAGAGTTTAGCAATCAGCCCCAGCATTTT.

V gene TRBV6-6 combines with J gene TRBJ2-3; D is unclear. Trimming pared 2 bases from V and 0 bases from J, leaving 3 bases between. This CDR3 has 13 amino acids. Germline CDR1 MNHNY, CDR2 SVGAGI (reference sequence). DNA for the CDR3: TGTGCCAGCAGTTACCGGAGCACAGATACGCAGTATTTT. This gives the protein CASSYRSTDTQYF.

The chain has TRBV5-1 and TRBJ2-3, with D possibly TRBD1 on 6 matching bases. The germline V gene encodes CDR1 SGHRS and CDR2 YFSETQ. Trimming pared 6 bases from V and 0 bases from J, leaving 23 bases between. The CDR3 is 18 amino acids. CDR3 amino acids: CASNIGRGSALSTDTQYF. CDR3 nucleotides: TGCGCCAGCAATATTGGCAGGGGATCGGCCTTGAGCACAGATACGCAGTATTTT.

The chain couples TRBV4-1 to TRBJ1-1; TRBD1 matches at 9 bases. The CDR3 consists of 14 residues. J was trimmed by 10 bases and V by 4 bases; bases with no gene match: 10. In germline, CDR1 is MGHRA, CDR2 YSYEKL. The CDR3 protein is CASSPAGQGTGAFF. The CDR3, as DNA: TGCGCCAGCAGCCCAGCAGGACAGGGGACGGGAGCTTTCTTT.

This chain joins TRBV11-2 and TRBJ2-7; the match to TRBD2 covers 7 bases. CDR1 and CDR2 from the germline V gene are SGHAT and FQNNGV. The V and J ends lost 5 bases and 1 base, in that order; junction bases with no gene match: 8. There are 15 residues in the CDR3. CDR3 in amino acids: CASSAGPSGSYEQYF. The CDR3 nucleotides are TGTGCCAGCAGCGCAGGGCCTAGCGGTTCCTACGAGCAGTACTTC.

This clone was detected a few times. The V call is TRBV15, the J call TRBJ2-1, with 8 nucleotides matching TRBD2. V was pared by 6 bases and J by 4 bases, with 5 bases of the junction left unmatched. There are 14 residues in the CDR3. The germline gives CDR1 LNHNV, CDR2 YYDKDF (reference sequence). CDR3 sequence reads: CATRGTSGYNEQFF. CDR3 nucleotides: TGTGCCACCAGGGGTACTAGCGGTTACAATGAGCAGTTCTTC.